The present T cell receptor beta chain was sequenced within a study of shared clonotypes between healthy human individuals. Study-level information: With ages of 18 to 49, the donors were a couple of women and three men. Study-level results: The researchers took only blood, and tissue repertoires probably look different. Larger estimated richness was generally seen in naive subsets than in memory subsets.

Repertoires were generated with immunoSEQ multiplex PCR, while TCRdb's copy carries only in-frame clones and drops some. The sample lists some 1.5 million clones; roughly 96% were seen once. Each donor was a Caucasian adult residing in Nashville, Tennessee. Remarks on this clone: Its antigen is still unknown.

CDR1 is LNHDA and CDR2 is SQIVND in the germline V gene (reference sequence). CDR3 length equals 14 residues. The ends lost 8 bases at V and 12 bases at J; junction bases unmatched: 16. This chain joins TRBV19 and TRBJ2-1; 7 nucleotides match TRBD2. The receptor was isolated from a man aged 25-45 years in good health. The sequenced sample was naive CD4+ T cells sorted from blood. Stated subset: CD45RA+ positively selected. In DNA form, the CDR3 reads TGTGCCAGTGGTTCCGGCGGCGGGAGCACGGCGCAGTTCTTC. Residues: CASGSGGGSTAQFF.